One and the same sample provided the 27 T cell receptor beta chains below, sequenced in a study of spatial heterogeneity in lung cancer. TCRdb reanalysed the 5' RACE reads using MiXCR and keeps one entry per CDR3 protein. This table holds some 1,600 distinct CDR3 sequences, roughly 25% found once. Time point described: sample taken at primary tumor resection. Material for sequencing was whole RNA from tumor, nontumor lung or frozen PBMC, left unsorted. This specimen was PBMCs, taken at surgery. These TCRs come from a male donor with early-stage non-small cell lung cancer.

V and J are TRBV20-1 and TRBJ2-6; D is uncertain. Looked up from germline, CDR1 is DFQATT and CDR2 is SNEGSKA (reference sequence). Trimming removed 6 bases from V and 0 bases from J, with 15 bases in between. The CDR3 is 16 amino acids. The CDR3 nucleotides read TGCAGTGCCCCACCCATTTTTGGCTCTGGGGCCAACGTCCTGACTTTC. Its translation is CSAPPIFGSGANVLTF.

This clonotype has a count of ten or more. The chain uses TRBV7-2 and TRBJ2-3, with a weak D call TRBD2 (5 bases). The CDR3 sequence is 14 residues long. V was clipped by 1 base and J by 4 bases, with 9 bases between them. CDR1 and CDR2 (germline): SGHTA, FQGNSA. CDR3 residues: CASSLGGAADTQYF. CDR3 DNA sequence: TGTGCCAGCAGCTTAGGGGGAGCGGCAGATACGCAGTATTTT.

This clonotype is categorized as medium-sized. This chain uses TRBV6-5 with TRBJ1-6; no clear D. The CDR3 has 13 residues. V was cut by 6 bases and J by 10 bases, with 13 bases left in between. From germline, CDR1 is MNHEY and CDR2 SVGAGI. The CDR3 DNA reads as TGTGCCAGCAGCATACAAGCAGACTCACCCCTCCACTTT. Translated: CASSIQADSPLHF.

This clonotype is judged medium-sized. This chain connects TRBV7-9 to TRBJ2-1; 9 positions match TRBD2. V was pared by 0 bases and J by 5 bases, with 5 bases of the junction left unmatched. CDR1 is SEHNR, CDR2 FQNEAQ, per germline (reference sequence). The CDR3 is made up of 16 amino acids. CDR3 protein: CASSLAGLAGNNEQFF. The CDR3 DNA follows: TGTGCCAGCAGCTTAGCGGGCCTAGCGGGAAACAATGAGCAGTTCTTC.

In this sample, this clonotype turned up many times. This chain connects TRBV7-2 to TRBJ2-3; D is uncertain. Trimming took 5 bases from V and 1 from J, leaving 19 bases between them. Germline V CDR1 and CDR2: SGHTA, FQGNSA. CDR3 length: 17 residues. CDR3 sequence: CASSPGLGYSGTDTQYF. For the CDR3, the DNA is TGTGCCAGCAGCCCCGGTCTAGGCTATTCCGGCACAGATACGCAGTATTTT.

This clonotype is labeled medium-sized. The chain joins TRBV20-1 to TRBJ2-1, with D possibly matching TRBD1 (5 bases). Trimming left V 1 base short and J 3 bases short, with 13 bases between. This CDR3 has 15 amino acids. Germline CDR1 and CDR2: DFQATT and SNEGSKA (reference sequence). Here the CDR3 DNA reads TGCAGTGCTAGAGCTAGAGACAGATACTACAATGAGCAGTTCTTC. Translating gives CSARARDRYYNEQFF.

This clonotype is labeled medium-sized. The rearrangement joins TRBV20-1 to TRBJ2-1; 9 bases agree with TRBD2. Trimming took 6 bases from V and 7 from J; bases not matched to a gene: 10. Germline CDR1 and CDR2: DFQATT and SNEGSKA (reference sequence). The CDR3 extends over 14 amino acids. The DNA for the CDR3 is TGCAGTGCCAGTAGCGGGAGCGGTGGAAATGAGCAGTTCTTC. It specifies CSASSGSGGNEQFF.

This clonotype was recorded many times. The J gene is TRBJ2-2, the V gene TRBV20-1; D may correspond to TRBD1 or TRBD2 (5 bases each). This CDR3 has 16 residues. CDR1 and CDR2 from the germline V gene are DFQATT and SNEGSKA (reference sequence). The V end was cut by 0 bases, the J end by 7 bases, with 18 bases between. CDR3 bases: TGCAGTGCTAGAGATTGGGGGAGCCACCCCGTCGGGGAGCTGTTTTTT. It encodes CSARDWGSHPVGELFF.

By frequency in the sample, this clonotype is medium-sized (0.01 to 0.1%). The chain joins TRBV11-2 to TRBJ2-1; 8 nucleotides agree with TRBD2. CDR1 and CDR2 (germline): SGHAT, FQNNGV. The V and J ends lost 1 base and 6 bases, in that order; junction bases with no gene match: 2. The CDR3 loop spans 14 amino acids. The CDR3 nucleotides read TGTGCCAGCAGCTTAGTTACTAGCGGCAATGAGCAGTTCTTC. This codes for CASSLVTSGNEQFF.

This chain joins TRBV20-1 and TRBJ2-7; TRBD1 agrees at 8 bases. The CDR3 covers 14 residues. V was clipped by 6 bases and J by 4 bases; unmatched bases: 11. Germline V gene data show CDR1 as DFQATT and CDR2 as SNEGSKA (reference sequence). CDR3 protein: CSAISQGARYEQYF. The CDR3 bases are TGCAGTGCGATAAGCCAGGGGGCCAGGTACGAGCAGTACTTC.

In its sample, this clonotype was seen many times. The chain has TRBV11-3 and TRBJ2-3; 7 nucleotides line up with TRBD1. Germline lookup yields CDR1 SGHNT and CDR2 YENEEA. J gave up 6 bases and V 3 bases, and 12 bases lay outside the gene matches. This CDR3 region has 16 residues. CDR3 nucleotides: TGTGCCAGCAGCTTTCGACCGGAGACAGGGCACGATACGCAGTATTTT. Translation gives CASSFRPETGHDTQYF.

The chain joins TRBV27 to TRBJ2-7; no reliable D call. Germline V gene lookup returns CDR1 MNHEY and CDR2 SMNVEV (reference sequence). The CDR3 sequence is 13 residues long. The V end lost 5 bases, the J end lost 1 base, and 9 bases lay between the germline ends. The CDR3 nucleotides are TGTGCCAGCAGTCCCAGCGATTCCTACGAGCAGTACTTC. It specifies CASSPSDSYEQYF.

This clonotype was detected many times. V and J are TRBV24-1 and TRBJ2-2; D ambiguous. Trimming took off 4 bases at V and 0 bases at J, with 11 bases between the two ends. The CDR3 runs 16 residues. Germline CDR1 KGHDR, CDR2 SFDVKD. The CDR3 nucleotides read TGTGCCACCAGTGACCGAGTAATCACGAACACCGGGGAGCTGTTTTTT. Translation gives CATSDRVITNTGELFF.

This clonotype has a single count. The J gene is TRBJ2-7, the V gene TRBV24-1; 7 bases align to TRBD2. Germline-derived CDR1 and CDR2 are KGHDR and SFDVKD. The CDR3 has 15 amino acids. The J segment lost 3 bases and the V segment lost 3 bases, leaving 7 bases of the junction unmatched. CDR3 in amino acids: CATSDRASGFYEQYF. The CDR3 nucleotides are TGTGCCACCAGTGATCGGGCTAGCGGATTCTACGAGCAGTACTTC.

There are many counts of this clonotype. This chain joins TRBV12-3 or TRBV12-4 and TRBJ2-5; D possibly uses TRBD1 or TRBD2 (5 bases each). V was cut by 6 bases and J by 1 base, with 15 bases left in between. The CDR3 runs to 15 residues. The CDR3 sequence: CASSPNWGTQETQYF. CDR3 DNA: TGTGCCAGCAGCCCTAACTGGGGGACCCAAGAGACCCAGTACTTC.

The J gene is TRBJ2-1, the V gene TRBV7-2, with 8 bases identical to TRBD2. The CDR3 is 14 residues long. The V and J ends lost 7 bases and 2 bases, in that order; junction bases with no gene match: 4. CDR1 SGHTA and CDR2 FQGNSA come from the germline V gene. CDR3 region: CASKAGGPYNEQFF. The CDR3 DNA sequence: TGTGCCAGCAAGGCGGGGGGCCCCTACAATGAGCAGTTCTTC.

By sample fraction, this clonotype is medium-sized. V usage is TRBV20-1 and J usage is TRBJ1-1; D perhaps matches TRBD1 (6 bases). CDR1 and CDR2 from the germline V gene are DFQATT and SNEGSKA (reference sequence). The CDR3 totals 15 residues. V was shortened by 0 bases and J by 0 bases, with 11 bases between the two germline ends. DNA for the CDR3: TGCAGTGCTAGAGAAGGGGGGGGTTTGAACACTGAAGCTTTCTTT. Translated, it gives CSAREGGGLNTEAFF.

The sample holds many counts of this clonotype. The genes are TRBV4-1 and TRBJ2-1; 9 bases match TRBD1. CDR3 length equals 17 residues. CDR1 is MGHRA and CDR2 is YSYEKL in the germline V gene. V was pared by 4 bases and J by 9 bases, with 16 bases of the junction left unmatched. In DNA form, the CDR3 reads TGCGCCAGCAGCCCAGCCGGGACAGGGCGCCCGTTGGGTGAGCAGTTCTTC. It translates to CASSPAGTGRPLGEQFF.

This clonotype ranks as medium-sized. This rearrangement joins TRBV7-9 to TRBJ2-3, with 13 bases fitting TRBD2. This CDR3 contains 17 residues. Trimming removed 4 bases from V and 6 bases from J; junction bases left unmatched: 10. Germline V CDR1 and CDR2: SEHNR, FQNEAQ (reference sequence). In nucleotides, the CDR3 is TGTGCCAGCAGCTCCCGACCGGGACTAGCGGGGTATGATACGCAGTATTTT. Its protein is CASSSRPGLAGYDTQYF.

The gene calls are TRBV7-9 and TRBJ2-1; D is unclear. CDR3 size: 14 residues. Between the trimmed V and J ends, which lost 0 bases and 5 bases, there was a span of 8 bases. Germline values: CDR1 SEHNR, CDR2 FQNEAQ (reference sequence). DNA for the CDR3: TGTGCCAGCAGCTTAGCAGGGCTGGACAATGAGCAGTTCTTC. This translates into CASSLAGLDNEQFF.

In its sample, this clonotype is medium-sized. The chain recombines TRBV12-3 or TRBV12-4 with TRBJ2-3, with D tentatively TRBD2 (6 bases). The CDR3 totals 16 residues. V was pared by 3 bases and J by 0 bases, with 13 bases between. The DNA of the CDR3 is TGTGCCAGCAGTTTCGGGACTCTAACTAGCACAGATACGCAGTATTTT. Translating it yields CASSFGTLTSTDTQYF.

CDR3 nucleotides: TGTGCCAGCAGAAAAGCGGGGACACTGAACACTGAAGCTTTCTTT. Translated, it gives CASRKAGTLNTEAFF. The chain joins TRBV6-1 to TRBJ1-1; D perhaps matches TRBD1 (6 bases). This CDR3 comprises 15 residues. Trimming removed 6 bases from V and 0 bases from J, with 14 bases in between. Per germline, CDR1 MNHNS and CDR2 SASEGT.

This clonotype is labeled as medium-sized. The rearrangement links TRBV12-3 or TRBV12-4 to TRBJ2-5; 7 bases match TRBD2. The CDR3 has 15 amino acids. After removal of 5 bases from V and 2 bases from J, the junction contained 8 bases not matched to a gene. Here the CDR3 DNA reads TGTGCCAGCAGTCCCCTATTGCGGGAGCAAGAGACCCAGTACTTC. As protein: CASSPLLREQETQYF.

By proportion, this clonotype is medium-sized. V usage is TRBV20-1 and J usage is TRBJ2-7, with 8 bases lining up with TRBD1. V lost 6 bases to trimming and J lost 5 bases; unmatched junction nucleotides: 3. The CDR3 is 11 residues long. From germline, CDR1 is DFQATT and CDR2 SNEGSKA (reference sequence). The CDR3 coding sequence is TGCAGTGCGCAGACAGGGGACGAGCAGTACTTC. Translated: CSAQTGDEQYF.

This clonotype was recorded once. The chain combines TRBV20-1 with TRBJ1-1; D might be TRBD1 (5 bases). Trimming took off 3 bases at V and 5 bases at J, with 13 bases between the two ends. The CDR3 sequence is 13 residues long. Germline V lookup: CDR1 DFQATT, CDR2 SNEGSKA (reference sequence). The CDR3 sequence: CSASGQGGTEAFF. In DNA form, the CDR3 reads TGCAGTGCTAGTGGGCAGGGTGGGACTGAAGCTTTCTTT.

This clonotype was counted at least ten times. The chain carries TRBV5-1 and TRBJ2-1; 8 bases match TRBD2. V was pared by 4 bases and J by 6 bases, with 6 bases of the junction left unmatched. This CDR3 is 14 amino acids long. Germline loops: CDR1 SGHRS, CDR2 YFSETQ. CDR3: CASSEGLGGNEQFF. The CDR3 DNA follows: TGCGCCAGCAGCGAGGGACTAGGCGGCAATGAGCAGTTCTTC.

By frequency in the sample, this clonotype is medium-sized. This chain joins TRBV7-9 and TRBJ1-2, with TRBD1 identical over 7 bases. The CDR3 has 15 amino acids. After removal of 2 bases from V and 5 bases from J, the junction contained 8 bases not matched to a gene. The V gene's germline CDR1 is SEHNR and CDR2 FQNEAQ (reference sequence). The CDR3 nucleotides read TGTGCCAGCAGCTTACCCTGGACAGGAGCTTATGGCTACACCTTC. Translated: CASSLPWTGAYGYTF.